This T cell receptor beta chain originates from a study of blood T cell repertoires in COVID-19. Study information: T cells, B-cell-depleted T cells, or PBMCs supplied cDNA or gDNA.

Enrollment of patients from Seattle took place during active infection, with longitudinal follow-up. Trimming removed 6 bases from V and 3 bases from J, with 9 bases in between. The length of the CDR3 is 12 residues. Per the germline V gene, CDR1 is SQVTM and CDR2 is ANQGSEA. Original handling: Using reference gene primer amplification, nucleated cell counts were estimated. Only in-frame clones appear in the TCRdb table, and some are missing; sequencing was by immunoSEQ multiplex PCR. V, J and clone size reflect that table, while D and trimming were determined from the DNA. In the table there are 150,000 to 200,000 clones, about four fifths of which are singletons.

Sequencing was carried out using peripheral blood. The chain joins TRBV29-1 to TRBJ1-5, with D possibly TRBD1 on 6 matching bases. This receptor was identified in a middle-aged woman with COVID-19, enrolled during active disease. CDR3 bases: TGCAGCGTCCGGGACAACAATCAGCCCCAGCATTTT. Its translation: CSVRDNNQPQHF.